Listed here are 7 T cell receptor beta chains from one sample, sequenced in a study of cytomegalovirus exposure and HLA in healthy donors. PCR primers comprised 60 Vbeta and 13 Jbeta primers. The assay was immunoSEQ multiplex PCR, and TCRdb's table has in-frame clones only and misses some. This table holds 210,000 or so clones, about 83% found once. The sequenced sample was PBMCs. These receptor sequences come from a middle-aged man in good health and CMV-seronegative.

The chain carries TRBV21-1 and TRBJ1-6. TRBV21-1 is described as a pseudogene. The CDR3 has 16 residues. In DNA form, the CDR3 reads TGTGCCAGCAGCAAGTGGTACTTCTCCTATAATTCACCCCTCCACTTT. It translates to CASSKWYFSYNSPLHF.

The CDR3 bases are TGTGCCAGCTCGACCCCACCGGAGTACGAGCAGTACTTC. Amino acids: CASSTPPEYEQYF. V gene TRBV7-8 combines with J gene TRBJ2-7; D is unclear. Germline V lookup: CDR1 SGHVS, CDR2 FQNEAQ. The CDR3 runs to 13 residues. Deletions cut 8 bases from V and 4 bases from J, with 15 bases between.

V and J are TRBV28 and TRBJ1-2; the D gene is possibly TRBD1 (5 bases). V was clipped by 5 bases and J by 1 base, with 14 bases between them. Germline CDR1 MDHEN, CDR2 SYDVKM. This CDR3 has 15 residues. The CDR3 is CASSPINRYNYGYTF. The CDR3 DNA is TGTGCCAGCAGTCCAATCAACAGGTATAACTATGGCTACACCTTC.

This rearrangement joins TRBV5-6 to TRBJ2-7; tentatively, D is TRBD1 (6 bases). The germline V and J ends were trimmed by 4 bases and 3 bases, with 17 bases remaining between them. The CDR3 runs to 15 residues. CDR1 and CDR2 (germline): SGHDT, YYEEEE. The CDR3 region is CASSNTSRGFYEQYF. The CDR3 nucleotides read TGTGCCAGCAGCAATACATCCAGGGGATTCTACGAGCAGTACTTC.

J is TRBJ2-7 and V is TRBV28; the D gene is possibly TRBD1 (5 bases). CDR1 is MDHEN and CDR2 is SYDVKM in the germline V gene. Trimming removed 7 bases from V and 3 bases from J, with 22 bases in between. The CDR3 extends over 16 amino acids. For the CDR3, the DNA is TGTGCCAGCAATCGCAACAGGCCTTCGCTGATCTACGAGCAGTACTTC. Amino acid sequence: CASNRNRPSLIYEQYF. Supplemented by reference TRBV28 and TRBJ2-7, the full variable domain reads DVKVTQSSRYLVKRTGEKVFLECVQDMDHENMFWYRQDPGLGLRLIYFSYDVKMKEKGDIPEGYSVSREKKERFSLILESASTNQTSMYLCASNRNRPSLIYEQYFGPGTRLTVT.

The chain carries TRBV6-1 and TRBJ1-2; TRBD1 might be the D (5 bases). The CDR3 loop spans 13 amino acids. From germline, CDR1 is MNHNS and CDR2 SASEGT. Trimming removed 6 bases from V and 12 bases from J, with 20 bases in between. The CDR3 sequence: CASRGPDKGEHTF. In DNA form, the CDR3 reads TGTGCCAGCAGGGGGCCGGACAAAGGAGAGCACACCTTC.

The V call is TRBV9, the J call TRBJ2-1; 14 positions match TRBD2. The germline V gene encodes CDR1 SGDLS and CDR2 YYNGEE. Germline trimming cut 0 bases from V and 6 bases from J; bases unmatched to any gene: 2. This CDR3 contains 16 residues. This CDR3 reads CASSVVGTSGSNEQFF. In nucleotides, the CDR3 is TGTGCCAGCAGCGTAGTAGGGACTAGCGGGAGCAATGAGCAGTTCTTC.